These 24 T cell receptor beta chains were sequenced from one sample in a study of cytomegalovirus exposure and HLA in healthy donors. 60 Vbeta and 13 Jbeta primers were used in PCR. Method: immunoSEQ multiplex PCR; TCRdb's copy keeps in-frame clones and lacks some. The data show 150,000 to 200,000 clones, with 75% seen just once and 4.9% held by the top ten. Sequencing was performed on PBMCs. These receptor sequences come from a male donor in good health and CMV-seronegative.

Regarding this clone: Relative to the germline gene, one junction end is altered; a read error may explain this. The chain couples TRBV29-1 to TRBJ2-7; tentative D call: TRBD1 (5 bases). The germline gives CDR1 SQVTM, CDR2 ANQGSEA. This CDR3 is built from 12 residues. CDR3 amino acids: CSVGTSQKGSDF. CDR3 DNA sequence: TGCAGCGTTGGAACTTCTCAAAAGGGGTCAGACTTC.

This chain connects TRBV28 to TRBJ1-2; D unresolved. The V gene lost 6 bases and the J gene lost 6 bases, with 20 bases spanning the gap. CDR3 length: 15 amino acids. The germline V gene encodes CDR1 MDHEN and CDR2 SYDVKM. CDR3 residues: CASRVLGRDFNGYTF. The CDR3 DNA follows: TGTGCCAGCAGGGTCCTAGGCCGCGACTTTAATGGCTACACCTTC.

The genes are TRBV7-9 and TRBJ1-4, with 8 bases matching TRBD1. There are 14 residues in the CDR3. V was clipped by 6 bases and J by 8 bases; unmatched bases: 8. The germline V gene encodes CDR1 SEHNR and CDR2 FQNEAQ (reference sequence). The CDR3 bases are TGTGCCAGCAGACGGACAGGGCTTAACGAAAAACTGTTTTTT. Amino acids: CASRRTGLNEKLFF.

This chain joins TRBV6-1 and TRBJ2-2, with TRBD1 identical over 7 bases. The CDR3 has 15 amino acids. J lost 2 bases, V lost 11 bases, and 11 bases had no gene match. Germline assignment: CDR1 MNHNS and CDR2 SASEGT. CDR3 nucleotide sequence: TGTGCCGTAGCCTCAGGGACAGCTAACACCGGGGAGCTGTTTTTT. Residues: CAVASGTANTGELFF.

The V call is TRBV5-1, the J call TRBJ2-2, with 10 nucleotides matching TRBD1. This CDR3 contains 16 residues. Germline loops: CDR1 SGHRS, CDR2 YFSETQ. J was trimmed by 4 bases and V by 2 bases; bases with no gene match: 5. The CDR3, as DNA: TGCGCCAGCAGCTTAGGGGACAGGGGTATCACCGGGGAGCTGTTTTTT. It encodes CASSLGDRGITGELFF.

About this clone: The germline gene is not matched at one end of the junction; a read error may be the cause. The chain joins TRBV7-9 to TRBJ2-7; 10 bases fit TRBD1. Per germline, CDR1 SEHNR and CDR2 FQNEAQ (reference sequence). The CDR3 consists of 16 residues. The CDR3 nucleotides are TGTTCCAGCAGTCAAATGCGGGGGACAGGGGAGGGCGAGCAGTACTTC. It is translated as CSSSQMRGTGEGEQYF.

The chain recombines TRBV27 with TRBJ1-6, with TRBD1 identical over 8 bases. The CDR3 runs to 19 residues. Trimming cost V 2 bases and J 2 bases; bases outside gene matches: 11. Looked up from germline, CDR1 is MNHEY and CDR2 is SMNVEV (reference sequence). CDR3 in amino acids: CASSLVGQGALTYNSPLHF. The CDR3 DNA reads TGTGCCAGCAGTTTAGTAGGGCAGGGGGCTCTCACCTATAATTCACCCCTCCACTTT.

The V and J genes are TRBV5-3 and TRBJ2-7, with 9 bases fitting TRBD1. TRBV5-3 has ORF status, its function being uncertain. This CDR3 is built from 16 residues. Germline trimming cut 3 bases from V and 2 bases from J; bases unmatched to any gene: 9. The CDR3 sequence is CARSCAPHRGPYEQYF. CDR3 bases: TGTGCCAGAAGCTGCGCACCGCACAGGGGGCCCTACGAGCAGTACTTC.

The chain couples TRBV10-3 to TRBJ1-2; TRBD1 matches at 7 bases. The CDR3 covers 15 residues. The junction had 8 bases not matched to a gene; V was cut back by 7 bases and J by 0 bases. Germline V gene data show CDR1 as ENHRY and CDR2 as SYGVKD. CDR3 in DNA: TGTGCCATCAAAGGACAGGCCCCGACTAACTATGGCTACACCTTC. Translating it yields CAIKGQAPTNYGYTF.

The CDR3 region is CASWTGGYEQYF. The CDR3 nucleotides are TGTGCCAGCTGGACAGGGGGCTACGAGCAGTACTTC. The chain employs TRBV2 and TRBJ2-7; 10 nucleotides match TRBD1. Germline V gives CDR1 SNHLY, CDR2 FYNNEI. The CDR3 sequence is 12 residues long. The trim removed 8 bases at V and 3 bases at J, leaving 1 base unmatched.

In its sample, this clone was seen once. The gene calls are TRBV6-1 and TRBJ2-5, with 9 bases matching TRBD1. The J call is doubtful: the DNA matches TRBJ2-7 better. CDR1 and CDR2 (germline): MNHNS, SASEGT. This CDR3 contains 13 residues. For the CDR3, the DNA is TGTGCCAGCAGACTGACAGGGGGGAACGAGCAGTACTTC. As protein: CASRLTGGNEQYF.

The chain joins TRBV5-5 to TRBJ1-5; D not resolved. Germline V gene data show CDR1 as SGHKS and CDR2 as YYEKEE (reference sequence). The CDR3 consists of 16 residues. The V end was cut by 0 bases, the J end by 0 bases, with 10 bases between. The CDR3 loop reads CASSLVAALSNQPQHF. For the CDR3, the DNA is TGTGCCAGCAGCTTGGTGGCGGCCCTTAGCAATCAGCCCCAGCATTTT.

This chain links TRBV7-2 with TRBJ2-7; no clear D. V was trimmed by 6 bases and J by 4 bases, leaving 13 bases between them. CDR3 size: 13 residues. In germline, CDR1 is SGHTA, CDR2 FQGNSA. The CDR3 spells CASRPAAVYEQYF. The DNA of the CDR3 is TGTGCCAGCAGACCGGCGGCCGTATACGAGCAGTACTTC. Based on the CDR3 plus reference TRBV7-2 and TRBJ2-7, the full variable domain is GAGVSQSPSNKVTEKGKDVELRCDPISGHTALYWYRQSLGQGLEFLIYFQGNSAPDKSGLPSDRFSAERTGGSVSTLTIQRTQQEDSAVYLCASRPAAVYEQYFGPGTRLTVT.

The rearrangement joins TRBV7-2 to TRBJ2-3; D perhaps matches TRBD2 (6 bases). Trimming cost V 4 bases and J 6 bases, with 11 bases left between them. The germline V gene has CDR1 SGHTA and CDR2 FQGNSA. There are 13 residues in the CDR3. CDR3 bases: TGTGCCAGCAGCTCAAGCCGGGAGGATACGCAGTATTTT. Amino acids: CASSSSREDTQYF.

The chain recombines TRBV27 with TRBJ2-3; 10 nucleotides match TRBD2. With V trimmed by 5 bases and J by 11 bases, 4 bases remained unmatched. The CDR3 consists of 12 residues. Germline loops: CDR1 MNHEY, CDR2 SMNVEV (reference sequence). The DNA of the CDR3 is TGTGCCAGCAGTACCCTAGCGGGGGTGCAGTATTTT. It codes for CASSTLAGVQYF.

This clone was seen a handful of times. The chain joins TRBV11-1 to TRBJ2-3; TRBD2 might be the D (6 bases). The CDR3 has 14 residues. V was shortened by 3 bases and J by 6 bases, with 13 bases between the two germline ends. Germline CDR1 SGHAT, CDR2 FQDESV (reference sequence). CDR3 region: CASSFSGGADTQYF. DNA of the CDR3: TGTGCCAGCAGCTTCTCAGGCGGGGCTGATACGCAGTATTTT.

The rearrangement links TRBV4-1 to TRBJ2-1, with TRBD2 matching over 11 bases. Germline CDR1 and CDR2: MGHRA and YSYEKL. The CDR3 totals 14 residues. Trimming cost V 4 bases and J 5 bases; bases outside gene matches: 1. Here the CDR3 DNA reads TGCGCCAGCAGCCGGGGACTAGCGGACAATGAGCAGTTCTTC. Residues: CASSRGLADNEQFF.

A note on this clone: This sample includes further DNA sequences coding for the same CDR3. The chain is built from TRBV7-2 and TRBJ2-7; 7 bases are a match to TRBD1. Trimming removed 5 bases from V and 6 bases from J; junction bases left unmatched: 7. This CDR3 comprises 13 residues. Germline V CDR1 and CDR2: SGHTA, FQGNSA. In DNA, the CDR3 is TGTGCCAGCAGCCCATATTCAGGGGGCGAGCAGTACTTC. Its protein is CASSPYSGGEQYF.

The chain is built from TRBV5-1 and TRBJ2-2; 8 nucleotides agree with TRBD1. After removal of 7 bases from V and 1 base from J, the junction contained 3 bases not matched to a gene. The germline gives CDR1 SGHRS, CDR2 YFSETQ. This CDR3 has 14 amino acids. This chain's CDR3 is CASGQGRNTGELFF. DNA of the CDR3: TGCGCCAGCGGACAGGGTCGGAACACCGGGGAGCTGTTTTTT.

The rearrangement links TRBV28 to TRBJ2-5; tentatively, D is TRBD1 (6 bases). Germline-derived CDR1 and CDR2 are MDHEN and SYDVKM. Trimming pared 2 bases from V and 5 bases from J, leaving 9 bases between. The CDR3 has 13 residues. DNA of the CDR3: TGTGCCAGCAGTTTAGGGGGCGCGGAGACCCAGTACTTC. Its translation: CASSLGGAETQYF. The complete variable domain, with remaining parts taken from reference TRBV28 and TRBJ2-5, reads DVKVTQSSRYLVKRTGEKVFLECVQDMDHENMFWYRQDPGLGLRLIYFSYDVKMKEKGDIPEGYSVSREKKERFSLILESASTNQTSMYLCASSLGGAETQYFGPGTRLLVL.

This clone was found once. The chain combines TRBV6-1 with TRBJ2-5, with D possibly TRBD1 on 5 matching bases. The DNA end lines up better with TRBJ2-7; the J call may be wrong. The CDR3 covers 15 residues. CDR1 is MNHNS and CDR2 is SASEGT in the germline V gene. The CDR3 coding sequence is TGTGCCAGCAGTGAAGTTTTAGGCGACAGTTACGAGCAGTACTTC. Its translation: CASSEVLGDSYEQYF.

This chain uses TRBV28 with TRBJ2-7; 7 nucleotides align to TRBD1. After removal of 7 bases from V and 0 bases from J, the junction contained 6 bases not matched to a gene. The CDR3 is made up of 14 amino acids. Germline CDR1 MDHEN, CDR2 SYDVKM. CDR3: CASKGQMSSYEQYF. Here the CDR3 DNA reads TGTGCCAGCAAGGGACAGATGAGCTCCTACGAGCAGTACTTC. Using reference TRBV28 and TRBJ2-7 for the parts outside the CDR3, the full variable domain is DVKVTQSSRYLVKRTGEKVFLECVQDMDHENMFWYRQDPGLGLRLIYFSYDVKMKEKGDIPEGYSVSREKKERFSLILESASTNQTSMYLCASKGQMSSYEQYFGPGTRLTVT.

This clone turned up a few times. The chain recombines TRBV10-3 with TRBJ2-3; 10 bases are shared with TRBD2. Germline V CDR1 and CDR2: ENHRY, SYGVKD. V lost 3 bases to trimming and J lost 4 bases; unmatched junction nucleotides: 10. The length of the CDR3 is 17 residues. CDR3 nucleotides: TGTGCCATCAGTGACCCTGCTAGCGGGGGAATGTCAGATACGCAGTATTTT. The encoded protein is CAISDPASGGMSDTQYF.

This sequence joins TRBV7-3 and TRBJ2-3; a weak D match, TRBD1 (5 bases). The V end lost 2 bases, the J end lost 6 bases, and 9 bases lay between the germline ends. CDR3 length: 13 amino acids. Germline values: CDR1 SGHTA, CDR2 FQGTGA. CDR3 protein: CASSLGGADTQYF. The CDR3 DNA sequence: TGTGCCAGCAGCTTAGGTGGGGCCGATACGCAGTATTTT.